This T cell receptor (beta chain) is drawn from a study of blood T cell repertoires in COVID-19 (dated by TCRdb to about 2020). At the level of the whole study: Samples covering the acute and convalescent phases of COVID-19 were provided by collaborators in the United States, Italy and Spain. The material from the prospective study consisted of cDNA or gDNA derived from T cells, B-cell-depleted T cells, or PBMCs. Deeply sampled blood TCRbeta repertoires from subjects exposed to, actively infected with, or recovered from COVID-19 were included in the dataset. A freely available public database, intended as a resource for researchers studying the immune response to SARS-CoV-2, is where the repertoires were released. The samples were drawn from two sources: the first 160 participants of the ongoing ImmuneRACE study, and approximately 1,300 subjects contributed by 6 global collaborators. A de-identified subject ID, COVID-19 status, age in years and sex were almost always included in the sample metadata. Where HLA class I and class II types were available, the types were taken from metadata supplied by the sample provider, not from assay-based typing.

TCRbeta CDR3 regions were amplified from genomic DNA using the immunoSEQ Assay, a bias-controlled multiplex PCR. In the source study's methods: Nucleated cell counts per sample were estimated from amplification of reference gene primers within the assay. To quantify the absolute abundance of each unique TCRbeta CDR3 rearrangement, sequence reads were collapsed and filtered. For each sample, productive Simpson clonality was calculated as the square root of Simpson's diversity index over productive rearrangements. The immuneACCESS repertoire file appears here via TCRdb, limited to in-frame rearrangements. These files lack a portion of the clones; in checked studies, under half of the deficit traces to unresolved V genes, and the cause of the others is not known. That table furnishes V, J and clone size, whereas the DNA furnished D and trimming. Within this sample are roughly 200,000 clones, with more than 75% of them counted one time only. Just over 8.5% of the sample is taken by the ten largest.

Whole blood was collected in K2EDTA tubes by collaborating institutions according to the institutions' own protocols. For TCRbeta analysis, collaborators shipped samples as frozen whole blood, isolated PBMCs, or DNA extracted from either of those sample types. A note on this clone: The antigen it recognizes is unknown. One end of the junction is discordant with germline, which a read error may explain.

The investigation overall reported the following: How much clinical and demographic metadata was included differed by source and by participant, and the metadata was provided uncurated.

The CDR3 spans 16 residues, from the cysteine through the phenylalanine. Of all the DNA, just the CDR3 is kept, 48 bases in frame from base 1. The germline V gene encodes CDR1 SGHTA and CDR2 FQGNSA. This sequence uses TRBV7-2 and TRBJ2-3; 10 central bases correspond to TRBD2. What was sequenced was peripheral blood. The source is a woman aged 45-65 years with active or convalescent COVID-19. The CDR3 is CASSPRGSGRPDTRYF. The sequenced DNA: TGTGCCAGCAGCCCCCGGGGTAGCGGGAGGCCCGATACGCGGTATTTT.